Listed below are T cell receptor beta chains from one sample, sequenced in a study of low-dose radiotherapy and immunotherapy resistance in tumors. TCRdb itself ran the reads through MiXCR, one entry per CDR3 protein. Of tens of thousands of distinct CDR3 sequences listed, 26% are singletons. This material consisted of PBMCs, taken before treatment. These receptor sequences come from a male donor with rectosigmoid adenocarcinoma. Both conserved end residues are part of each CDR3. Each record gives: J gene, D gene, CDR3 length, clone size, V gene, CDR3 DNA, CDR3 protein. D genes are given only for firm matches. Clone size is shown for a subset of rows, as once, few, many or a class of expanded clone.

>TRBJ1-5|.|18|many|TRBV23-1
TGCGCCAGCAGTCAATCGATCCTGGACAGACATAGCAATCAGCCCCAGCATTTT
CASSQSILDRHSNQPQHF
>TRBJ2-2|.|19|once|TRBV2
.
CASSEEASGANTGELFFFF
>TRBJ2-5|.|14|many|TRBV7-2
TGTGCCAGCAGCTTGGAGCCAAGCCAAGAGACCCAGTACTTC
CASSLEPSQETQYF
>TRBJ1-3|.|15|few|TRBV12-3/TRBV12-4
TGTGCCAGCACCGTAAGGGGGACTCATGGAAACACCATATATTTT
CASTVRGTHGNTIYF
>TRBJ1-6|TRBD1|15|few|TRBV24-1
TGTGCCACCAGTGACCCAAAGACAGGGAATTCACCCCTCCACTTT
CATSDPKTGNSPLHF
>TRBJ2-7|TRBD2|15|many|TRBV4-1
TGCGCCAGCAGCCAAGTTCCGGGACTAGGAGACGAGCAGTACTTC
CASSQVPGLGDEQYF
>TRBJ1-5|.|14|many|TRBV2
TGTGCCAGCAGGGCACAGGGTGGGGGGCAGCCCCAGCATTTT
CASRAQGGGQPQHF
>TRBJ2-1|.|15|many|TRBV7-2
TGTGCCAGCAGCTTAGGGCTGGCCCCCCCTTCTGAGCAGTTCTTC
CASSLGLAPPSEQFF
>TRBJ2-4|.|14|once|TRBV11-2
TGTGCCAGCAGCTTAGATACAGGTGGGGACATTCAGTACTTC
CASSLDTGGDIQYF
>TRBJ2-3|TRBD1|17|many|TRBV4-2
TGTGCCAGCAGTTTTATAGGGGGCGGAAGGGGCACAGATACGCAGTATTTT
CASSFIGGGRGTDTQYF
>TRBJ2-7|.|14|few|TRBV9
TGTGCCAGCAGCTTTGGACAGTTGAGCTACGAGCAGTACTTC
CASSFGQLSYEQYF
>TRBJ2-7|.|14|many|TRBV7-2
TGTGCCAGCAGCTTAGGCCCCCACGAGAACGAGCAGTACTTC
CASSLGPHENEQYF
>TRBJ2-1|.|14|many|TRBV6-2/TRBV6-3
TGTGCCAGCAGTTACCGGGCCAACTACAATGAGCAGTTCTTC
CASSYRANYNEQFF
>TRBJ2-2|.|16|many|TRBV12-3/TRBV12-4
TGTGCCAGCAGTTTAGAGCCCAGTTGGGAGACCGGGGAGCTGTTTTTT
CASSLEPSWETGELFF
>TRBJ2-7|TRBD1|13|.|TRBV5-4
TGTGCCAGCAGCTTTGGGGACAGCCACGAGCAGTACTTC
CASSFGDSHEQYF
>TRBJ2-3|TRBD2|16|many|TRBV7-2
TGTGCCAGCAGCTCGCGTAGCGGGAGTTCGGGAGATACGCAGTATTTT
CASSSRSGSSGDTQYF
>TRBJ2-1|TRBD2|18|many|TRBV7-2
TGTGCCAGCAGCGTCCCGGGACTAGCGGGAGGGTCCTACAATGAGCAGTTCTTC
CASSVPGLAGGSYNEQFF
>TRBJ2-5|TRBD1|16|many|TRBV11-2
TGTGCCAGCAGCCCCGGGGACAGGGGGTACCAAGAGACCCAGTACTTC
CASSPGDRGYQETQYF
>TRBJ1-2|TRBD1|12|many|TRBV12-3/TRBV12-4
TGTGCCAGCTGGGGACAGGGGGATGGCTACACCTTC
CASWGQGDGYTF
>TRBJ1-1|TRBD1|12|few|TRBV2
TGTGCCAGCAGCGGACAGGGGGTTGAAGCTTTCTTT
CASSGQGVEAFF
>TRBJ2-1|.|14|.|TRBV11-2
TGTGCCAGCAGCTTACCCCTACGTAGTGGTGAGCAGTTCTTC
CASSLPLRSGEQFF
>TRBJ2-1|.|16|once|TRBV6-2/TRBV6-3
TGTGCCAGCAGTTACCCCCCGGGCACGGGGCCGAATGAGCAGTTCTTC
CASSYPPGTGPNEQFF
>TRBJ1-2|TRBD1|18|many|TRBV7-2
TGTGCCAGCAGCGACACCCGGGACAGGATCACCCTTAACTATGGCTACACCTTC
CASSDTRDRITLNYGYTF
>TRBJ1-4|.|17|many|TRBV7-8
TGTGCCAGCAGCTTACTAGGCCGGGGGGCGGCTAATGAAAAACTGTTTTTT
CASSLLGRGAANEKLFF
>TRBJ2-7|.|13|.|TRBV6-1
TGTGCCAGCAGTGCCCGATGGGCCTACGAGCAGTACTTC
CASSARWAYEQYF
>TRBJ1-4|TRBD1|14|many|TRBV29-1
TGCAGCGTTGACGGGTTAACAGGGGATGAAAAACTGTTTTTT
CSVDGLTGDEKLFF
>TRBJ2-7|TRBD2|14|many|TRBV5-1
TGCGCCAGCGGACTAGCGGGATTCTCCTACGAGCAGTACTTC
CASGLAGFSYEQYF
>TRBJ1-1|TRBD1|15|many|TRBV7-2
TGTGCCAGCAGCTCCTGGACAGGGGGCGTCACTGAAGCTTTCTTT
CASSSWTGGVTEAFF
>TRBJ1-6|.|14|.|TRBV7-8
TGTGCCAGCAGCTATCAGGGGCATAATTCACCCCTCCACTTT
CASSYQGHNSPLHF